The T cell receptor beta chain under discussion was sequenced for a study of blood T cell repertoires in COVID-19. Trimming removed 4 bases from V and 2 bases from J, with 8 bases in between. CDR1 is SGHKS, CDR2 YYEKEE, per germline (reference sequence). The CDR3 covers 13 residues. Assay used: immunoSEQ multiplex PCR; TCRdb lists only in-frame clones, some missing. The top ten clones hold approximately 2.4% of a sample with under 250,000 clones, roughly 86% of them seen once. This receptor was obtained from a woman aged 25-40 years with acute COVID-19. Sequencing used PBMCs or T cells enriched from blood (not recorded which). This sequence joins TRBV5-5 and TRBJ2-3, with D tentatively TRBD2 (5 bases). This CDR3 is CASSGLHTDTQYF. As DNA, the CDR3 is TGTGCCAGCAGCGGACTCCACACAGATACGCAGTATTTT.